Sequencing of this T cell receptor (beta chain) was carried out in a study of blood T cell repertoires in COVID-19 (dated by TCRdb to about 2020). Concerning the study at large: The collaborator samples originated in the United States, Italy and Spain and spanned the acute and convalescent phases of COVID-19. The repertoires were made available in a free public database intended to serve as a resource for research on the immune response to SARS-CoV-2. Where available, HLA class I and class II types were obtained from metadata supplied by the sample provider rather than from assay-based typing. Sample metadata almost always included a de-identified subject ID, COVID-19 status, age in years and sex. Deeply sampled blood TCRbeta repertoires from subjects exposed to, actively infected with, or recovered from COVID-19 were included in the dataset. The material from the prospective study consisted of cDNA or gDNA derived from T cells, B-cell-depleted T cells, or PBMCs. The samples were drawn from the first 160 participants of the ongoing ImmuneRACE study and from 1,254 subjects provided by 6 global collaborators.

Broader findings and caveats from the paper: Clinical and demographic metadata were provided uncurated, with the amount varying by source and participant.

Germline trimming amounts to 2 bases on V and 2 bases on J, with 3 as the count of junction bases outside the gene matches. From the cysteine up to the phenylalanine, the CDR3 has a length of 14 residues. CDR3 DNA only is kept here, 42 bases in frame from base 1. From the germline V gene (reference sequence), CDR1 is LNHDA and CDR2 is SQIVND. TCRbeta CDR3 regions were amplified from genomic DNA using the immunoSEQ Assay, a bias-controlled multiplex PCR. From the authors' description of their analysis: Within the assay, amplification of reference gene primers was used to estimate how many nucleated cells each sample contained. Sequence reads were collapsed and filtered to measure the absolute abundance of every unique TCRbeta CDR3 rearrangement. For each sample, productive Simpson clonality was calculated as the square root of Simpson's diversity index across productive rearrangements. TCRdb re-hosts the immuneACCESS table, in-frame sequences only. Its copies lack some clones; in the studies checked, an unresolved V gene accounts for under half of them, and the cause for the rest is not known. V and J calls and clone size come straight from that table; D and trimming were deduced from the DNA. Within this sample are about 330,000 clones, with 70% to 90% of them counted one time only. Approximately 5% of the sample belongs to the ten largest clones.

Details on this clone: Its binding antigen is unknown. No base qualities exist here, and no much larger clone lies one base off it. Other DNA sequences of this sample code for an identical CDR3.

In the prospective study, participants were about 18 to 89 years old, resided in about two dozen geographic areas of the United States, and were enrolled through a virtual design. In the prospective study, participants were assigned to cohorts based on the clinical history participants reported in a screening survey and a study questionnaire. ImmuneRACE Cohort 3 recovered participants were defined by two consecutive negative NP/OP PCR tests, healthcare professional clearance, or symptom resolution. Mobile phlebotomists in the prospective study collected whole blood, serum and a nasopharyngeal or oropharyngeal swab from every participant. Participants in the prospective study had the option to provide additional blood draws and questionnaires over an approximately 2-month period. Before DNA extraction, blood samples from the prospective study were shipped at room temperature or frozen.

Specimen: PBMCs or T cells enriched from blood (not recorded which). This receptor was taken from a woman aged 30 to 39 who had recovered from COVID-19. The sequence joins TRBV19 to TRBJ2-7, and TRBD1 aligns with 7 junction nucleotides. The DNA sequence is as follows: TGTGCCAGTAGTATATCGAGGGGGCCCTACGAGCAGTACTTC. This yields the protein CASSISRGPYEQYF. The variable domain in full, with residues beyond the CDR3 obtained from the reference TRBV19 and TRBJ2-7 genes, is DGGITQSPKYLFRKEGQNVTLSCEQNLNHDAMYWYRQDPGQGLRLIYYSQIVNDFQKGDIAEGYSVSREKKESFPLTVTSAQKNPTAFYLCASSISRGPYEQYFGPGTRLTVT.